This T cell receptor beta chain appears in the sequencing data of a study of cytomegalovirus exposure and HLA in healthy donors. Findings and limits, study-wide: A few of the chains that were CMV-associated were confirmed in vitro to be specific for CMV antigens. Rarity characterized most TCR sequences, yet some public TCRs appeared in many donors. In a later analysis, approximately 15,000 TCR beta sequences were associated with HLA alleles at 0.05 false discovery rate.

Only a few counts were recorded for this clone. The antigen remains unidentified. In the PCR, 60 Vbeta and 13 Jbeta primers were used. Original processing notes: The count from a later analysis was 60 million to 85 million unique TCR beta chains, 9 million to 12 million of them shared. Here immunoSEQ multiplex PCR was the method, and the copy in TCRdb shows in-frame clones only, minus some. V and J calls and clone size are given by that table; D and trimming were obtained from the DNA. The table records some 100,000 clones, 77% of them present only once. The source of this sequence is a man aged 40-49 years in good health and CMV-seropositive. The sample comprised PBMCs.

CDR3 bases: TGTGCCAGCAGCCAAGAGGTGGTCCGCGGGGGACAAAACAATGAGCAGTTCTTC. Its protein is CASSQEVVRGGQNNEQFF. The rearrangement links TRBV4-2 to TRBJ2-1; a possible D gene is TRBD2 (7 bases). Trimming pared 0 bases from V and 5 bases from J, leaving 20 bases between. The CDR3 is made up of 18 amino acids. CDR1 LGHNA and CDR2 YNFKEQ come from the germline V gene.